This TCR beta chain was observed in a study of T cells in Graves' hyperthyroidism and ophthalmopathy. Amplified TCR beta CDR3 regions came from RNA transcripts. The TCR CDR3 was amplified in a first-round RT-PCR using the HTBI primer set. TCRdb reanalysed the multiplex PCR reads using MiXCR and keeps one entry per CDR3 protein. The sample records about 700,000 distinct CDR3 sequences, around 15% being singletons. This clonotype was recorded many times. Looked up from germline, CDR1 is SNHLY and CDR2 is FYNNEI. The V and J ends lost 3 bases and 8 bases respectively, with 13 bases between them. The CDR3 has 14 amino acids.

The chain recombines TRBV2 with TRBJ1-4; D is possibly TRBD1 (6 bases). The sample was blood. The sequence came from a woman aged 18-30 years with Graves' hyperthyroidism. As DNA, the CDR3 is TGTGCCAGCAGTGACGGCAGGGGAGGGGAAAAACTGTTTTTT. Protein: CASSDGRGGEKLFF.